This TCR beta chain derives from a study of T cells in tuberculosis. Points from the study as a whole: Active tuberculosis cases were adults; controls were adolescents. Active tuberculosis alpha repertoires lay closer to GMM-specific TCRs than controls'. Active tuberculosis patients had shorter CDR3-alpha; the beta difference was nonsignificant.

Worth noting for this clone: Antigen unknown.

Clones were read by immunoSEQ multiplex PCR, and TCRdb kept only the in-frame ones, dropping some. The sample has about 25,000 clones, approximately 94% seen once. The CDR3 is made up of 15 amino acids. The V gene lost 6 bases and the J gene lost 2 bases, with 16 bases spanning the gap. The germline V gene has CDR1 MNHEY and CDR2 SMNVEV (reference sequence). V usage is TRBV27 and J usage is TRBJ2-5; D may be TRBD1 (6 bases). The TCR sequence derives from a donor aged 10 to 29 with latent tuberculosis or without tuberculosis infection. Some clones in this sample may be carry-over from other donors' samples. Sequencing was done on a sample of PBMCs. The CDR3 DNA sequence: TGTGCCAGCAGCTTCGAGGGCAGGGGTCAAGAGACCCAGTACTTC. This sequence encodes CASSFEGRGQETQYF.